Presented here are 7 T cell receptor beta chains from one specimen sequenced in a study of blood T cell repertoires in COVID-19. Profiled with immunoSEQ multiplex PCR; TCRdb holds only in-frame clones, not every one. In the table there are about 94,000 clones, about 74% of which are singletons. The sequencing input was peripheral blood. These receptors were taken from a man aged 70-80 years with COVID-19, enrolled during active disease.

This clone was observed a handful of times. J is TRBJ1-5 and V is TRBV6-2 or TRBV6-3; TRBD1 matches 9 bases. CDR3 size: 19 residues. The germline V gene encodes CDR1 MNHEY and CDR2 SVGEGT. V lost 5 bases, J lost 2 bases, and 16 bases stayed unmatched. CDR3 loop: CASSLLALGDRAGNQPQHF. DNA of the CDR3: TGTGCCAGCAGTCTTCTCGCTTTAGGGGACAGGGCCGGCAATCAGCCCCAGCATTTT.

The chain combines TRBV11-1 with TRBJ2-5; 9 bases map to TRBD1. Germline V CDR1 and CDR2: SGHAT, FQDESV (reference sequence). This CDR3 has 15 residues. The trim removed 5 bases at V and 1 base at J, leaving 5 bases unmatched. CDR3 protein: CASSQRTGAQETQYF. The DNA of the CDR3 is TGTGCCAGCAGCCAAAGGACAGGGGCCCAAGAGACCCAGTACTTC.

J is TRBJ2-1 and V is TRBV6-2 or TRBV6-3; 12 nucleotides line up with TRBD2. The germline V gene has CDR1 MNHEY and CDR2 SVGEGT. This CDR3 has 15 residues. J lost 4 bases, V lost 6 bases, and 4 bases had no gene match. The CDR3 DNA is TGTGCCAGCAGCTGGACTAGCGGGACTTACAATGAGCAGTTCTTC. This translates into CASSWTSGTYNEQFF.

The chain combines TRBV30 with TRBJ2-1; possible D gene TRBD1, 6 bases. Trimming pared 5 bases from V and 2 bases from J, leaving 10 bases between. Germline CDR1 is GTSNPN and CDR2 is SVGIG (reference sequence). This CDR3 comprises 13 residues. CDR3 DNA sequence: TGTGCCTGGGAACGGGACACCTACAATGAGCAGTTCTTC. Protein product: CAWERDTYNEQFF.

V and J are TRBV10-3 and TRBJ2-2; possible D gene TRBD1, 6 bases. The CDR3 extends over 14 amino acids. Germline V gene data show CDR1 as ENHRY and CDR2 as SYGVKD. Trimming left V 6 bases short and J 2 bases short, with 10 bases between. CDR3 sequence (DNA): TGTGCCATCAGCGACAGGTTCAACACCGGGGAGCTGTTTTTT. As protein: CAISDRFNTGELFF.

This clone was recorded only once. V and J are TRBV4-2 and TRBJ2-7; D gene unclear. The CDR3 sequence is 16 residues long. V lost 0 bases, J lost 2 bases, and 14 bases lay in between. CDR1 and CDR2 (germline): LGHNA, YNFKEQ. CDR3 in amino acids: CASSQDVGRSPYEQYF. The CDR3 DNA reads TGTGCCAGCAGCCAAGATGTAGGCAGGTCGCCCTACGAGCAGTACTTC.

The CDR3 here is CASSPSGTGGRSAFF. The CDR3, as DNA: TGTGCCAGCAGCCCCTCGGGGACAGGGGGCAGGTCAGCTTTCTTT. The chain recombines TRBV7-3 with TRBJ1-1, with 12 nucleotides matching TRBD1. The V and J ends lost 5 bases and 10 bases, in that order; junction bases with no gene match: 11. Looked up from germline, CDR1 is SGHTA and CDR2 is FQGTGA. This CDR3 has 15 residues.